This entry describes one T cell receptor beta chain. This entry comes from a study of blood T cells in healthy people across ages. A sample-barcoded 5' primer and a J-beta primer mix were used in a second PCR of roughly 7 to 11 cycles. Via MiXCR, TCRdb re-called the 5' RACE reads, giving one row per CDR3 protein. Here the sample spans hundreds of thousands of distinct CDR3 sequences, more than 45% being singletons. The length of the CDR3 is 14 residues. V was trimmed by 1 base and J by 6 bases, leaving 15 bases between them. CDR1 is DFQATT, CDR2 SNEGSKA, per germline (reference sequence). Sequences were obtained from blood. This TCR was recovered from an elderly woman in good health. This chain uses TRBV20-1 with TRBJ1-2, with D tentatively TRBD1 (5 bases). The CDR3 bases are TGCAGTGCTAGAGGGGGAGGGGCGTACAATGGCTACACCTTC. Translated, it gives CSARGGGAYNGYTF.